This T cell receptor beta chain appears in the sequencing data of a study of cytomegalovirus exposure and HLA in healthy donors. General study points: A later analysis linked a missense variant in DCLRE1C to the trimming of TCR beta V and J genes. Later on, an analysis found that several of the most significant clusters appeared to be linked to common viral pathogens, which included parvovirus B19. High sensitivity and specificity were reportedly achieved when the classifier diagnosed cytomegalovirus status.

Germline V CDR1 and CDR2: GTSNPN, SVGIG (reference sequence). Trimming pared 3 bases from V and 7 bases from J, leaving 15 bases between. This CDR3 comprises 14 residues. About this clone itself: Its matching antigen is unknown.

Vbeta (60) and Jbeta (13) primers were used in the PCR. Measured with immunoSEQ multiplex PCR; TCRdb has only the in-frame clones, and not every one. The data contain approximately 200,000 clones, approximately 83% of them singletons. The V and J genes are TRBV30 and TRBJ2-2; D possibly corresponds to TRBD2 (6 bases). The sample was PBMCs. The origin of this receptor is a girl between 5 and 17 years old in good health and CMV-seronegative. CDR3: CAWRDGTPYGELFF. CDR3 bases: TGTGCCTGGAGAGACGGGACTCCCTACGGGGAGCTGTTTTTT.